This T cell receptor beta chain came from a study of CD8 T cells in Susac syndrome. Study details: Intravenous immunoglobulin alone or corticosteroids were being given to patients with Susac syndrome at blood draw, unless they were therapy-naive.

RNA amounts of 0.5 to 1 ug underwent reverse transcription with random hexamers. Amplification of TCR beta CDR3 by immunoSEQ multiplex PCR spanned 54 Vbeta and 13 Jbeta. TCRdb fed the immunoSEQ multiplex PCR reads into MiXCR, producing one record per CDR3 protein. The table shows roughly 140,000 distinct CDR3 sequences, with 90% to 97% occurring only once. In its sample, this clonotype was seen once. The V gene end was trimmed by 6 bases and the J gene end by 1 base; junction bases not matched to a gene: 8. This CDR3 is built from 15 residues. Germline V gene data show CDR1 as LNHDA and CDR2 as SQIVND (reference sequence). The patients with Susac syndrome were individuals who fulfilled the recently defined diagnostic criteria for disease that was either definite or probable. It was negative isolation that provided the CD8+ and CD4+ T cells, whereas TEMRA cells were enriched by FACS.

This sequence was found in a human donor with Susac syndrome. This chain connects TRBV19 to TRBJ2-5; 7 bases are a match to TRBD1. Sequencing was carried out using CD4+ T cells from PBMCs. The CDR3 loop is CASRPQGNVQETQYF. The CDR3 DNA reads TGTGCCAGTAGGCCACAGGGGAATGTCCAAGAGACCCAGTACTTC.